Listed below are T cell receptor beta chains from one sample, sequenced in a study of vaccination and CD4 T cells after COVID-19. In TCRdb, the PCR reads were re-called with MiXCR into one record per CDR3 protein. This table has roughly 12,000 distinct CDR3 sequences, approximately 53% appearing once. Their cognate antigens are unknown. The source material was CD4+ T cells from blood, cultured in vitro. Source of these receptors: a human donor who had recovered from COVID-19. The CDR3 runs from the conserved cysteine through the conserved F or W. Each record gives: clone size, D gene, V gene, J gene, CDR3 protein, CDR3 DNA. The D gene is left open where the match is weak. Rows may omit the clone size; those that give it use once, few, many or a size class.

clone_size: -; d_call: -; v_call: TRBV14; j_call: TRBJ2-3; cdr3_aa: CASSQVRVDTQYF; cdr3_nt: TGTGCCAGCAGCCAAGTTCGCGTAGATACGCAGTATTTT
clone_size: -; d_call: -; v_call: TRBV5-5; j_call: TRBJ1-5; cdr3_aa: CASSLTVNQPQHF; cdr3_nt: TGTGCCAGCAGCCTGACAGTCAATCAGCCCCAGCATTTT
clone_size: few; d_call: -; v_call: TRBV19; j_call: TRBJ2-5; cdr3_aa: CASSPRHREETQYF; cdr3_nt: TGTGCCAGTAGCCCACGGCACAGAGAAGAGACCCAGTACTTC
clone_size: few; d_call: -; v_call: TRBV9; j_call: TRBJ1-6; cdr3_aa: CASSVVHENSPLHF; cdr3_nt: TGTGCCAGCAGCGTAGTACACGAGAATTCACCCCTCCACTTT
clone_size: -; d_call: -; v_call: TRBV4-3; j_call: TRBJ2-3; cdr3_aa: CASSQDDTNTDTQYF; cdr3_nt: TGCGCCAGCAGCCAAGACGACACAAACACAGATACGCAGTATTTT
clone_size: few; d_call: TRBD1; v_call: TRBV6-1; j_call: TRBJ1-5; cdr3_aa: CASSQHRDRGINQPQHF; cdr3_nt: TGTGCCAGCAGTCAACACCGGGACAGGGGAATCAATCAGCCCCAGCATTTT
clone_size: -; d_call: -; v_call: TRBV30; j_call: TRBJ1-5; cdr3_aa: CAWSFPDRGNQPQHF; cdr3_nt: TGTGCCTGGAGTTTCCCGGACAGAGGCAATCAGCCCCAGCATTTT
clone_size: -; d_call: -; v_call: TRBV2; j_call: TRBJ2-3; cdr3_aa: CASRARLGRDQQRTQYF; cdr3_nt: TGTGCCAGCAGGGCCCGACTAGGCAGAGACCAACAGCGTACGCAGTATTTT
clone_size: -; d_call: -; v_call: TRBV29-1; j_call: TRBJ2-7; cdr3_aa: CSVGRGRRPSYEQYF; cdr3_nt: TGCAGCGTTGGTCGGGGGAGGCGCCCTTCCTACGAGCAGTACTTC
clone_size: few; d_call: -; v_call: TRBV6-1; j_call: TRBJ2-7; cdr3_aa: CASRKDPTGSYEQYF; cdr3_nt: TGTGCCAGCAGGAAGGACCCGACGGGCTCCTACGAGCAGTACTTC
clone_size: -; d_call: TRBD2; v_call: TRBV7-8; j_call: TRBJ2-3; cdr3_aa: CASKLRGTSGRATTQYF; cdr3_nt: TGTGCCAGCAAATTGCGCGGGACTAGCGGGAGGGCCACAACGCAGTATTTT
clone_size: -; d_call: TRBD1; v_call: TRBV12-3/TRBV12-4; j_call: TRBJ2-3; cdr3_aa: CASKRQGGTDTQYF; cdr3_nt: TGTGCCAGCAAACGACAGGGCGGCACAGATACGCAGTATTTT
clone_size: few; d_call: TRBD2; v_call: TRBV10-3; j_call: TRBJ2-3; cdr3_aa: CASSTSGTQYF; cdr3_nt: TGTGCCAGCTCCACTAGCGGGACGCAGTATTTT
clone_size: -; d_call: -; v_call: TRBV6-2/TRBV6-3; j_call: TRBJ2-3; cdr3_aa: CASLSWGEGTDTQYF; cdr3_nt: TGTGCCAGCCTGAGTTGGGGAGAGGGCACAGATACGCAGTATTTT
clone_size: -; d_call: TRBD1; v_call: TRBV19; j_call: TRBJ2-1; cdr3_aa: CASSIDRLGGDEQFF; cdr3_nt: TGTGCCAGTAGTATAGATCGGTTAGGGGGCGATGAGCAGTTCTTC
clone_size: -; d_call: -; v_call: TRBV6-5; j_call: TRBJ2-3; cdr3_aa: CASRYNTDTQYF; cdr3_nt: TGTGCCAGCAGATACAACACAGATACGCAGTATTTT
clone_size: -; d_call: TRBD2; v_call: TRBV20-1; j_call: TRBJ2-1; cdr3_aa: CSAFPAGGPIDNEQFF; cdr3_nt: TGCAGTGCGTTTCCCGCGGGAGGGCCGATCGACAATGAGCAGTTCTTC
clone_size: -; d_call: -; v_call: TRBV19; j_call: TRBJ2-2; cdr3_aa: CASSTDTGELFF; cdr3_nt: TGTGCCAGTAGTACGGACACCGGGGAGCTGTTTTTT
clone_size: once; d_call: TRBD2; v_call: TRBV10-3; j_call: TRBJ2-1; cdr3_aa: CAISESRAGVRASYNEQFF; cdr3_nt: TGTGCCATCAGTGAGTCAAGGGCGGGAGTCCGGGCGTCTTACAATGAGCAGTTCTTC
clone_size: -; d_call: TRBD1; v_call: TRBV9; j_call: TRBJ1-6; cdr3_aa: CASSFGTGLSPLHF; cdr3_nt: TGTGCCAGCAGCTTCGGGACAGGGCTCTCACCCCTCCACTTT
clone_size: -; d_call: -; v_call: TRBV4-1; j_call: TRBJ1-4; cdr3_aa: CASSQTRDTEKLFF; cdr3_nt: TGCGCCAGCAGCCAAACCCGGGACACGGAAAAACTGTTTTTT
clone_size: once; d_call: -; v_call: TRBV18; j_call: TRBJ2-6; cdr3_aa: CASSLTHAGANVLTF; cdr3_nt: TGTGCCAGCTCCCTAACTCACGCCGGGGCCAACGTCCTGACTTTC
clone_size: few; d_call: -; v_call: TRBV20-1; j_call: TRBJ2-5; cdr3_aa: CSALLGQGGETQYF; cdr3_nt: TGCAGTGCTTTACTAGGACAGGGAGGGGAGACCCAGTACTTC
clone_size: few; d_call: TRBD1; v_call: TRBV6-1; j_call: TRBJ1-2; cdr3_aa: CATGRGDRGLNGYTF; cdr3_nt: TGTGCCACCGGGAGAGGGGACAGGGGGCTAAATGGCTACACCTTC
clone_size: medium-sized; d_call: -; v_call: TRBV6-2/TRBV6-3; j_call: TRBJ1-1; cdr3_aa: CASRSGLWTEAFF; cdr3_nt: TGTGCCAGCAGGTCAGGGCTATGGACTGAAGCTTTCTTT
clone_size: -; d_call: -; v_call: TRBV7-6; j_call: TRBJ2-5; cdr3_aa: CASSLNPAGQTQYF; cdr3_nt: TGTGCCAGCAGCTTAAATCCGGCAGGGCAGACCCAGTACTTC
clone_size: -; d_call: TRBD2; v_call: TRBV15; j_call: TRBJ2-7; cdr3_aa: CATSRDLAGASYEQYF; cdr3_nt: TGTGCCACCAGCAGAGATCTAGCGGGAGCGTCCTACGAGCAGTACTTC
clone_size: -; d_call: -; v_call: TRBV9; j_call: TRBJ2-5; cdr3_aa: CASSVENVASETQYF; cdr3_nt: TGTGCCAGCAGCGTAGAGAACGTAGCATCGGAGACCCAGTACTTC
clone_size: few; d_call: TRBD2; v_call: TRBV10-2; j_call: TRBJ2-5; cdr3_aa: CASSELSLAEQETQYF; cdr3_nt: TGCGCCAGCAGTGAGTTGTCACTAGCGGAACAAGAGACCCAGTACTTC
clone_size: -; d_call: TRBD1; v_call: TRBV2; j_call: TRBJ1-2; cdr3_aa: CASSGDSWSGYTF; cdr3_nt: TGTGCCAGCAGCGGGGACAGCTGGAGCGGCTACACCTTC
clone_size: few; d_call: -; v_call: TRBV7-8; j_call: TRBJ2-7; cdr3_aa: CASSLSDRSEQYF; cdr3_nt: TGTGCCAGCAGCCTCTCTGACAGGTCCGAGCAGTACTTC
clone_size: -; d_call: TRBD1; v_call: TRBV7-3; j_call: TRBJ1-2; cdr3_aa: CASSKTGIEGYTF; cdr3_nt: TGTGCCAGCAGCAAGACAGGGATCGAGGGCTACACCTTC
clone_size: -; d_call: -; v_call: TRBV27; j_call: TRBJ1-2; cdr3_aa: CASGSDIFYGYTF; cdr3_nt: TGTGCCAGCGGCTCGGACATATTCTATGGCTACACCTTC
clone_size: -; d_call: TRBD2; v_call: TRBV20-1; j_call: TRBJ2-2; cdr3_aa: CSARRLAPFSGELFF; cdr3_nt: TGCAGTGCCCGAAGACTAGCTCCGTTCTCCGGGGAGCTGTTTTTT
clone_size: few; d_call: -; v_call: TRBV12-3/TRBV12-4; j_call: TRBJ2-3; cdr3_aa: CASSPDYSTDTQYF; cdr3_nt: TGTGCCAGCAGTCCTGACTACTCCACAGATACGCAGTATTTT
clone_size: -; d_call: -; v_call: TRBV2; j_call: TRBJ1-6; cdr3_aa: CASEGLNSPLHF; cdr3_nt: TGTGCCAGCGAAGGACTTAATTCACCCCTCCACTTT
clone_size: few; d_call: TRBD1; v_call: TRBV7-8; j_call: TRBJ1-5; cdr3_aa: CASSLSGQVGQPQHF; cdr3_nt: TGTGCCAGCAGCCTTAGCGGACAGGTGGGACAGCCCCAGCATTTT
clone_size: -; d_call: TRBD1; v_call: TRBV18; j_call: TRBJ1-3; cdr3_aa: CASSPETGGFTIYF; cdr3_nt: TGTGCCAGCTCACCCGAGACAGGGGGCTTCACCATATATTTT
clone_size: -; d_call: TRBD2; v_call: TRBV20-1; j_call: TRBJ2-3; cdr3_aa: CSAPPGLAGANTDTQYF; cdr3_nt: TGCAGTGCTCCACCTGGGCTAGCGGGAGCTAACACAGATACGCAGTATTTT
clone_size: -; d_call: -; v_call: TRBV20-1; j_call: TRBJ1-1; cdr3_aa: CSLLQGGKTEAFF; cdr3_nt: TGCAGCCTCCTACAGGGAGGAAAGACTGAAGCTTTCTTT
clone_size: few; d_call: TRBD2; v_call: TRBV19; j_call: TRBJ2-2; cdr3_aa: CASSIAASGRGTGELFF; cdr3_nt: TGTGCCAGTAGTATAGCGGCTAGCGGGAGGGGCACCGGGGAGCTGTTTTTT
clone_size: -; d_call: -; v_call: TRBV4-1; j_call: TRBJ1-4; cdr3_aa: CASSQGRSQLNEKLFF; cdr3_nt: TGCGCCAGCAGCCAAGGACGATCACAGCTTAATGAAAAACTGTTTTTT
clone_size: -; d_call: -; v_call: TRBV20-1; j_call: TRBJ2-1; cdr3_aa: CSAGPVRIQGWNEQFF; cdr3_nt: TGCAGTGCTGGGCCGGTCCGGATACAGGGATGGAATGAGCAGTTCTTC
clone_size: few; d_call: TRBD1; v_call: TRBV20-1; j_call: TRBJ1-2; cdr3_aa: CSAIDRGDYGYTF; cdr3_nt: TGCAGTGCGATTGACAGGGGCGACTATGGCTACACCTTC
clone_size: -; d_call: TRBD2; v_call: TRBV27; j_call: TRBJ2-1; cdr3_aa: CASSTRLAGSGLGLNEQFF; cdr3_nt: TGTGCCAGCAGTACCCGACTAGCGGGGAGTGGTCTGGGTCTCAATGAGCAGTTCTTC
clone_size: -; d_call: TRBD2; v_call: TRBV20-1; j_call: TRBJ2-7; cdr3_aa: CSAPGLAGGPIPYEQYF; cdr3_nt: TGCAGTGCTCCGGGATTAGCGGGAGGGCCTATCCCCTACGAGCAGTACTTC
clone_size: -; d_call: -; v_call: TRBV6-2/TRBV6-3; j_call: TRBJ2-3; cdr3_aa: CASSYVTSTDTQYF; cdr3_nt: TGTGCCAGCAGTTACGTTACTAGCACAGATACGCAGTATTTT